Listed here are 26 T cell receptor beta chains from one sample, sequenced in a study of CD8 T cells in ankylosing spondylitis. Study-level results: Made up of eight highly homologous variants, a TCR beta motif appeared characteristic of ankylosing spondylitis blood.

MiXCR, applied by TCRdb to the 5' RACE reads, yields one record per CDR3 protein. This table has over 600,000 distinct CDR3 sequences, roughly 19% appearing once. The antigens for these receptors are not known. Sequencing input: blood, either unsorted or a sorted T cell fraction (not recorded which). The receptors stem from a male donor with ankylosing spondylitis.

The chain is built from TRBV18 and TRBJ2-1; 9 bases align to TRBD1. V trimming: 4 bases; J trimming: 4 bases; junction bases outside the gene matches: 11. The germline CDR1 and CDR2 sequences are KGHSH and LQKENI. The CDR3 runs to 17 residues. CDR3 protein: CASSLHLSQGAYNEQFF. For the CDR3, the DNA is TGTGCCAGCTCACTCCACCTCTCACAGGGGGCGTACAATGAGCAGTTCTTC.

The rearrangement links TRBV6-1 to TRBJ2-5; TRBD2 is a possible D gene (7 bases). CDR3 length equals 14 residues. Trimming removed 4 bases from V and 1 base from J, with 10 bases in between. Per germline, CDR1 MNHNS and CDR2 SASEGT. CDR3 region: CASSGGGPQETQYF. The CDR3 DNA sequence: TGTGCCAGCAGTGGGGGGGGGCCCCAAGAGACCCAGTACTTC.

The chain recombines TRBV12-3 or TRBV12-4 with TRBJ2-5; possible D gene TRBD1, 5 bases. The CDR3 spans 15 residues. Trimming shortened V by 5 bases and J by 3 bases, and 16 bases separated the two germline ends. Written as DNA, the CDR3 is TGTGCCAGCAGTCTTAGGGGTACGCAGGAAGAGACCCAGTACTTC. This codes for CASSLRGTQEETQYF.

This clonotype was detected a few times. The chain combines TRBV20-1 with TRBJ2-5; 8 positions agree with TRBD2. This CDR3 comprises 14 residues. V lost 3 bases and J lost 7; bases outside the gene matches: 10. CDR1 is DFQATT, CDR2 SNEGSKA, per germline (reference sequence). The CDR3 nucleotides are TGCAGTGCTAGTTCGGCGGGAGGACCGGGGACCCAGTACTTC. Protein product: CSASSAGGPGTQYF.

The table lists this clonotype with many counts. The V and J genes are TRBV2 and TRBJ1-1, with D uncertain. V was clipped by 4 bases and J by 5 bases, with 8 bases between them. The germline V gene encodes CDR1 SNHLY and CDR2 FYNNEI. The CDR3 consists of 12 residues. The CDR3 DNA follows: TGTGCCAGCAGTGGATCCGGGACTGAAGCTTTCTTT. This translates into CASSGSGTEAFF.

The CDR3 spells CAGAQAGGIYEQYF. CDR3 coding DNA: TGTGCTGGGGCCCAAGCGGGAGGGATCTACGAGCAGTACTTC. The chain couples TRBV30 to TRBJ2-7; 10 bases are a match to TRBD2. CDR3 length: 14 amino acids. Looked up from germline, CDR1 is GTSNPN and CDR2 is SVGIG (reference sequence). Together with reference TRBV30 and TRBJ2-7, the CDR3 gives the full variable domain: SQTIHQWPATLVQPVGSPLSLECTVEGTSNPNLYWYRQAAGRGLQLLFYSVGIGQISSEVPQNLSASRPQDRQFILSSKKLLLSDSGFYLCAGAQAGGIYEQYFGPGTRLTVT.

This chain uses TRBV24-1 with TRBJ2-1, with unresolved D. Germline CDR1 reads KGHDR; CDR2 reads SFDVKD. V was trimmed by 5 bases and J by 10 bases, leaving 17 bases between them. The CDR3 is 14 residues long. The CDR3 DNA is TGTGCCACCAGTGGTCTGGACGCGCCGTGGGAGCAGTTCTTC. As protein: CATSGLDAPWEQFF.

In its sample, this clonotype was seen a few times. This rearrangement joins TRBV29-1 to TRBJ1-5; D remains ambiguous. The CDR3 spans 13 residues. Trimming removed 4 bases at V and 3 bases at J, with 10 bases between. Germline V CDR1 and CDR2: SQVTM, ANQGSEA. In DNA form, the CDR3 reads TGCAGCGTTGTAAGTGGAAACAATCAGCCCCAGCATTTT. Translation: CSVVSGNNQPQHF.

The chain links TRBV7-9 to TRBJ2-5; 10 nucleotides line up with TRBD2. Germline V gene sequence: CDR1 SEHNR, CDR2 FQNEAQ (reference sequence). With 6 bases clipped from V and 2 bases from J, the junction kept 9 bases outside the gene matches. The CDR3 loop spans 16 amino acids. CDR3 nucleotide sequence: TGTGCCAGCAGTCGGACTAGCGGCCTATTACAAGAGACCCAGTACTTC. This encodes CASSRTSGLLQETQYF.

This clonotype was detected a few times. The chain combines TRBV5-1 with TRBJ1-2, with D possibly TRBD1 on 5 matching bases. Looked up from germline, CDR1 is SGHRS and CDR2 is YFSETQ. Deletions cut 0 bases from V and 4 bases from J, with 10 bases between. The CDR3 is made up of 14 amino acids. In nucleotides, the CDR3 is TGCGCCAGCAGCTTGGGACAGCAAGTCTATGGCTACACCTTC. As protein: CASSLGQQVYGYTF. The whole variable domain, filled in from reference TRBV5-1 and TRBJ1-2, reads KAGVTQTPRYLIKTRGQQVTLSCSPISGHRSVSWYQQTPGQGLQFLFEYFSETQRNKGNFPGRFSGRQFSNSRSEMNVSTLELGDSALYLCASSLGQQVYGYTFGSGTRLTVV.

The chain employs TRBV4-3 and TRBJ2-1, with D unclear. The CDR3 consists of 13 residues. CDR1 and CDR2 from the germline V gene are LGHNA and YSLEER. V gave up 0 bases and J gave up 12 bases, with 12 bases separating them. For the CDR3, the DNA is TGCGCCAGCAGCCAAGAAATAGGGTATGGGCAGTTCTTC. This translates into CASSQEIGYGQFF.

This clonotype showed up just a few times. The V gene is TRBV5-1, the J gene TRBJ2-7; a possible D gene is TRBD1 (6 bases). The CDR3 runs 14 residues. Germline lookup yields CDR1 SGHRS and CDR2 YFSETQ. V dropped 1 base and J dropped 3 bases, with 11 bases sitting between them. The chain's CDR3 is CASSLWGQLYEQYF. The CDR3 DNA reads TGCGCCAGCAGCTTGTGGGGACAACTCTACGAGCAGTACTTC.

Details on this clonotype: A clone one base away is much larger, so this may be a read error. The CDR3 is CASSLTSNTGEPFF. The CDR3 DNA reads as TGCGCCAGCAGCTTAACTTCGAACACCGGGGAGCCGTTTTTT. V gene TRBV5-1 combines with J gene TRBJ2-2; possible D gene TRBD2, 5 bases. This CDR3 region has 14 residues. Germline CDR1 reads SGHRS; CDR2 reads YFSETQ.

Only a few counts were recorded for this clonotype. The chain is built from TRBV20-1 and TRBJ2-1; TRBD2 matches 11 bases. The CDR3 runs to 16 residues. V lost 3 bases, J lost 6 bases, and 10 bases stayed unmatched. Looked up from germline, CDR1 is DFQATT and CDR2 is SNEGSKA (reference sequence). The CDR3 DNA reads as TGCAGTGCTAGTATAGCGGGGGGGGGACCGGCCAATGAGCAGTTCTTC. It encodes CSASIAGGGPANEQFF.

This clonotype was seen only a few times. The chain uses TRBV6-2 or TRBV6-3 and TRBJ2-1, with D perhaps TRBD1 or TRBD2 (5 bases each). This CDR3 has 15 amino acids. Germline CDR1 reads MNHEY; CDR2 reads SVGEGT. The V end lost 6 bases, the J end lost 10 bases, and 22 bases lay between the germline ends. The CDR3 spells CASSGFGTHNMEQFF. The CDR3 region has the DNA TGTGCCAGCAGCGGATTCGGGACGCACAACATGGAGCAGTTCTTC.

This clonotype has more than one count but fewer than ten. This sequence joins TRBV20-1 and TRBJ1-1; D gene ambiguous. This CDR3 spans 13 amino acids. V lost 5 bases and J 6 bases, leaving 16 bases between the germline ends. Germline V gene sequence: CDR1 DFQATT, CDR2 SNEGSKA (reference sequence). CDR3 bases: TGCAGTGCTTGGATCTCGCAGGCGGCTGAAGCTTTCTTT. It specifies CSAWISQAAEAFF.

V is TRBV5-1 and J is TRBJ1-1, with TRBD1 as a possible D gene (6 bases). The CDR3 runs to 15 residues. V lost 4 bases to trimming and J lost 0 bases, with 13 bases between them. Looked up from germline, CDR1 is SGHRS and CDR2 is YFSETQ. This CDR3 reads CASSPGAGMNTEAFF. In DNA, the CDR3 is TGCGCCAGCAGCCCGGGGGCAGGAATGAACACTGAAGCTTTCTTT. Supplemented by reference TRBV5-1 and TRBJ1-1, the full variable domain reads KAGVTQTPRYLIKTRGQQVTLSCSPISGHRSVSWYQQTPGQGLQFLFEYFSETQRNKGNFPGRFSGRQFSNSRSEMNVSTLELGDSALYLCASSPGAGMNTEAFFGQGTRLTVV.

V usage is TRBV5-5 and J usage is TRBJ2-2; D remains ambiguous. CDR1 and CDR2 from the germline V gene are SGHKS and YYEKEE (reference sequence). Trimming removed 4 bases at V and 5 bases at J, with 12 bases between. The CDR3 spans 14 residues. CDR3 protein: CASSTESRTGELFF. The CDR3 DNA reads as TGTGCCAGCAGCACCGAGAGCCGAACCGGGGAGCTGTTTTTT.

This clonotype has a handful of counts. As DNA, the CDR3 is TGTGCCTGGAGTGTCCGAATACAAGAGACCCAGTACTTC. Amino acid sequence: CAWSVRIQETQYF. This chain uses TRBV30 with TRBJ2-5; D unresolved. The germline V and J ends were trimmed by 0 bases and 2 bases, with 7 bases remaining between them. Germline CDR1 reads GTSNPN; CDR2 reads SVGIG (reference sequence). The CDR3 sequence is 13 residues long.

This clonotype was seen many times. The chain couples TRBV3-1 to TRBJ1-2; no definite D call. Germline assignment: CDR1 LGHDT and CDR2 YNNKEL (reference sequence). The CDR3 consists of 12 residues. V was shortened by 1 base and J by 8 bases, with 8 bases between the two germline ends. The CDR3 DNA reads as TGTGCCAGCAGCCAAGGAGGTCGGGGCTACACCTTC. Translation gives CASSQGGRGYTF.

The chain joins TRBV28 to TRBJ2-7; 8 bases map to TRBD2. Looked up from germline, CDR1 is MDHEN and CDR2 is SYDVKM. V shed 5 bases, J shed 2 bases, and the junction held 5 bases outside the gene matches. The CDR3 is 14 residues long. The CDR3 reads CASSLSGIAYEQYF. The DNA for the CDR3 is TGTGCCAGCAGTCTTAGCGGGATCGCCTACGAGCAGTACTTC.

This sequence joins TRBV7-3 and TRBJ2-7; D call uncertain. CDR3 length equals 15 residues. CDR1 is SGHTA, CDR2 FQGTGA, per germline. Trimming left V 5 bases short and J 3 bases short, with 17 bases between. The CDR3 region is CASSPYSLENYEQYF. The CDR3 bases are TGTGCCAGCAGCCCTTATTCCCTAGAGAACTACGAGCAGTACTTC.

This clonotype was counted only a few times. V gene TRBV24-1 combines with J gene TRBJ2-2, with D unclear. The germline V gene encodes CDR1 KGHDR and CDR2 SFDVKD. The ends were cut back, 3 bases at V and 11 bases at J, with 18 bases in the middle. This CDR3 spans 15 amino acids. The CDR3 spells CATSDPAPLDGELFF. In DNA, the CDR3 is TGTGCCACCAGTGATCCAGCGCCCCTCGATGGAGAGCTGTTTTTT.

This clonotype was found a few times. The CDR3 is CASSLAPGGITDTQYF. The CDR3 bases are TGTGCCAGCAGCTTGGCGCCCGGGGGCATAACAGATACGCAGTATTTT. The chain has TRBV5-5 and TRBJ2-3, with D perhaps matching TRBD1 or TRBD2 (6 bases each). Germline V gives CDR1 SGHKS, CDR2 YYEKEE (reference sequence). CDR3 length: 16 amino acids. Deletions cut 0 bases from V and 3 bases from J, with 14 bases between.

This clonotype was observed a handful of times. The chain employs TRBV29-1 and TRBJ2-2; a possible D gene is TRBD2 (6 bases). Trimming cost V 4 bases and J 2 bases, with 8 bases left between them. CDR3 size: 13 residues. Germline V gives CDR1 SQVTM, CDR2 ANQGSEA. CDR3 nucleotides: TGCAGCGTTGTGGGGGGAAACACCGGGGAGCTGTTTTTT. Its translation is CSVVGGNTGELFF.

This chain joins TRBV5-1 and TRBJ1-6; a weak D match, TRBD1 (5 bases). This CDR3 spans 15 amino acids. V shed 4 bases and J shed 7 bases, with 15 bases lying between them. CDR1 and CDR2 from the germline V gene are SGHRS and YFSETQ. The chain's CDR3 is CASSPGEPPNSPLHF. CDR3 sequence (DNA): TGCGCCAGCAGCCCGGGGGAGCCTCCCAATTCACCCCTCCACTTT.